This TCR beta chain was found in a study of T cell responses to AZD1222 COVID-19 vaccine. Profiling relied on immunoSEQ multiplex PCR, and the TCRdb table lists in-frame clones only, not all of them. This sample carries about 110,000 clones, roughly 90% of them seen once, and the ten largest clones take 6% to 7%. General observations from the study: Elevations in Spike-specific TCR breadth and depth followed administration of two AZD1222 doses.

Regarding this clone: Its antigen is unknown.

This CDR3 contains 14 residues. The V gene lost 0 bases and the J gene lost 0 bases, with 6 bases spanning the gap. In germline, CDR1 is KGHSH, CDR2 LQKENI. The receptor was isolated from an adult in good health. Sequenced here: peripheral blood, sampled on day 0 of AZD1222 vaccination. The chain combines TRBV18 with TRBJ2-7; D ambiguous. CDR3 in DNA: TGTGCCAGCTCACCACCGGCGACCTCCTACGAGCAGTACTTC. This gives the protein CASSPPATSYEQYF.